Sequencing of this T cell receptor beta chain was carried out in a study of patients and donors after allogeneic stem cell transplantation. The CDR3 covers 13 residues. Looked up from germline, CDR1 is DFQATT and CDR2 is SNEGSKA (reference sequence). V gave up 6 bases and J gave up 4 bases; unmatched junction bases: 9. This clonotype has only one observation. In TCRdb, the RT-PCR reads were re-called with MiXCR into one record per CDR3 protein. The profile shows 800,000 to 1,000,000 distinct CDR3 sequences, 18% of them singletons. The sample was blood, either unsorted or a sorted T cell fraction (not recorded which). The TCR was taken from a human donor who was either an allogeneic HSCT recipient or a stem cell or donor lymphocyte infusion donor (not recorded which). It is not recorded whose cells these are; they may come from a transplant donor. This chain links TRBV20-1 with TRBJ2-7; 7 positions agree with TRBD1. CDR3: CSANDRVEYEQYF. For the CDR3, the DNA is TGCAGTGCAAACGACAGGGTAGAGTACGAGCAGTACTTC.